The present T cell receptor beta chain was sequenced within a study of T cell responses to AZD1222 COVID-19 vaccine. This table comes from immunoSEQ multiplex PCR, and its TCRdb copy is limited to in-frame clones, with some not included. Counted here are roughly 80,000 clones, over 80% occurring once; the ten biggest clones make up 4.5% to 5.5%. The CDR3 has 13 amino acids. Germline V lookup: CDR1 MNHEY, CDR2 SVGAGI. Trimming removed 6 bases at V and 2 bases at J, with 8 bases between. The chain employs TRBV6-5 and TRBJ1-5, with D possibly TRBD1 on 5 matching bases. This receptor was obtained from an adult in good health. Here the sequenced sample was peripheral blood, taken on day 0 of MenACWY control vaccination. CDR3 protein: CASSVQGNQPQHF. The CDR3 DNA reads as TGTGCCAGCAGCGTACAGGGCAATCAGCCCCAGCATTTT.